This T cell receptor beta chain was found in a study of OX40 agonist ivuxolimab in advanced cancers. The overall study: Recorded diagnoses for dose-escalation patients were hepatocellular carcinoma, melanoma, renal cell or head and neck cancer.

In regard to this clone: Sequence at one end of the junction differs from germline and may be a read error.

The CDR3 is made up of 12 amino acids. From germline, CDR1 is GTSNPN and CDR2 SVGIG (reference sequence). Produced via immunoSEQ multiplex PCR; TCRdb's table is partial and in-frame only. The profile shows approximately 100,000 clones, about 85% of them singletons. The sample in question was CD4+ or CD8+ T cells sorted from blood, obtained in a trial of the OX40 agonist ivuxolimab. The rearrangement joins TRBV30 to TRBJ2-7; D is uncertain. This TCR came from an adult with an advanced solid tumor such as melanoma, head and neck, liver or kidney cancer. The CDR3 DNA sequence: TGTGCCCGGAGTGTAAAAGGGAACGAGCAGTACTTC. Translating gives CARSVKGNEQYF.